Below, 14 T cell receptor beta chains from the same sample are listed, as sequenced in a study of CD8 T cells in ankylosing spondylitis. Regarding the study as a whole: Several highly homologous variants made up a TCR beta motif, and this motif appeared characteristic of ankylosing spondylitis blood.

TCRdb called the 5' RACE reads again in MiXCR, with one record for every CDR3 protein. This sample has approximately 300,000 distinct CDR3 sequences; approximately 8% occur once, and the top ten carry about 15%. These receptors have no identified antigens. The sample consisted of blood, either unsorted or a sorted T cell fraction (not recorded which). These receptors were taken from a male donor with ankylosing spondylitis.

This clonotype was recorded many times. The V gene is TRBV11-2, the J gene TRBJ2-3, with D possibly matching TRBD2 (5 bases). V was trimmed by 5 bases and J by 4 bases, leaving 10 bases between them. The CDR3 spans 13 residues. Germline V gives CDR1 SGHAT, CDR2 FQNNGV. The CDR3 DNA sequence: TGTGCCAGCAGCCTGGCCGGGGCAGATACGCAGTATTTT. Protein sequence: CASSLAGADTQYF.

This clonotype was detected only a few times. The gene calls are TRBV7-6 and TRBJ2-1; D not resolved. Trimming removed 5 bases from V and 8 bases from J, with 13 bases in between. The CDR3 is 13 amino acids. Germline V gene sequence: CDR1 SGHVS, CDR2 FNYEAQ. CDR3 protein: CASSPQITYEQFF. In nucleotides, the CDR3 is TGTGCCAGCAGCCCCCAAATTACTTATGAGCAGTTCTTC.

In its sample, this clonotype was seen many times. CDR3 sequence (DNA): TGCAGCGTTCCGACTAGCGGGAGAATGGCAGATACGCAGTATTTT. Amino acid sequence: CSVPTSGRMADTQYF. The rearrangement joins TRBV29-1 to TRBJ2-3, with TRBD2 matching 12 bases. CDR3 length: 15 residues. With V trimmed by 5 bases and J by 4 bases, 7 bases remained unmatched. Germline assignment: CDR1 SQVTM and CDR2 ANQGSEA.

The J gene is TRBJ2-2, the V gene TRBV6-5; D unresolved. Trimming took off 2 bases at V and 0 bases at J, with 4 bases between the two ends. The CDR3 spans 14 residues. The germline V gene has CDR1 MNHEY and CDR2 SVGAGI. The CDR3 reads CASSYRANTGELFF. Here the CDR3 DNA reads TGTGCCAGCAGTTACAGGGCGAACACCGGGGAGCTGTTTTTT.

The rearrangement joins TRBV12-3 or TRBV12-4 to TRBJ2-5; TRBD2 is a possible D gene (6 bases). Trimming took off 1 base at V and 5 bases at J, with 11 bases between the two ends. CDR3 length: 14 residues. The CDR3: CASSLGSGAETQYF. The CDR3 DNA sequence: TGTGCCAGCAGTTTAGGGTCGGGAGCGGAGACCCAGTACTTC.

This clonotype came up a few times. The chain recombines TRBV5-5 with TRBJ1-3; possibly TRBD1 for D (6 bases). CDR1 and CDR2 (germline): SGHKS, YYEKEE (reference sequence). Between the trimmed V and J ends, which lost 2 bases and 0 bases, there was a span of 15 bases. The CDR3 sequence is 17 residues long. The CDR3 spells CASSFGWTAHSGNTIYF. The CDR3 DNA reads as TGTGCCAGCAGCTTTGGCTGGACAGCGCACTCTGGAAACACCATATATTTT. Complete variable domain (other parts from reference TRBV5-5 and TRBJ1-3): DAGVTQSPTHLIKTRGQQVTLRCSPISGHKSVSWYQQVLGQGPQFIFQYYEKEERGRGNFPDRFSARQFPNYSSELNVNALLLGDSALYLCASSFGWTAHSGNTIYFGEGSWLTVV.

This chain links TRBV7-6 with TRBJ2-7; 11 nucleotides agree with TRBD1. Trimming removed 5 bases from V and 7 bases from J; junction bases left unmatched: 10. Germline lookup yields CDR1 SGHVS and CDR2 FNYEAQ. CDR3 size: 15 residues. As DNA, the CDR3 is TGTGCCAGCAGCAAAGGACAGGGGGCGCCCAGAGAGCAGTACTTC. Amino acid sequence: CASSKGQGAPREQYF.

This clonotype occurred many times. The chain couples TRBV5-6 to TRBJ1-1; D is uncertain. The V and J ends lost 0 bases and 1 base respectively, with 4 bases between them. Germline CDR1 SGHDT, CDR2 YYEEEE. The CDR3 extends over 13 amino acids. The CDR3 spells CASSLVRNTEAFF. CDR3 DNA: TGTGCCAGCAGCTTGGTACGGAACACTGAAGCTTTCTTT.

The chain is built from TRBV3-1 and TRBJ2-3; D remains ambiguous. In germline, CDR1 is LGHDT, CDR2 YNNKEL (reference sequence). This CDR3 has 16 amino acids. V lost 5 bases and J 2 bases, leaving 17 bases between the germline ends. CDR3 residues: CASSEGGSPDTDTQYF. CDR3 nucleotides: TGTGCCAGCAGCGAAGGCGGCAGTCCTGACACAGATACGCAGTATTTT.

This clonotype has a handful of counts. This chain links TRBV14 with TRBJ2-1, with TRBD2 matching 9 bases. CDR3 length equals 18 residues. J was trimmed by 1 base and V by 1 base; bases with no gene match: 8. From germline, CDR1 is SGHDN and CDR2 FVKESK. The CDR3 reads CASSQALAGEYSYNEQFF. The CDR3 nucleotides read TGTGCCAGCAGCCAAGCCTTAGCGGGAGAATATTCCTACAATGAGCAGTTCTTC.

This clonotype was seen only a few times. V is TRBV28 and J is TRBJ2-4; 10 positions agree with TRBD2. V was pared by 1 base and J by 1 base, with 4 bases of the junction left unmatched. Germline lookup yields CDR1 MDHEN and CDR2 SYDVKM. The CDR3 totals 17 residues. In nucleotides, the CDR3 is TGTGCCAGCAGTTTATCGCTAGCGGGAGTGGCCAAAAACATTCAGTACTTC. It encodes CASSLSLAGVAKNIQYF.

V usage is TRBV7-6 and J usage is TRBJ2-7; TRBD2 agrees at 14 bases. The CDR3 sequence is 16 residues long. The germline CDR1 and CDR2 sequences are SGHVS and FNYEAQ. With 5 bases clipped from V and 2 bases from J, the junction kept 5 bases outside the gene matches. The DNA for the CDR3 is TGTGCCAGCAGCCCGGGGACTAGCGGGAGTACCTACGAGCAGTACTTC. As protein: CASSPGTSGSTYEQYF.

The V and J genes are TRBV20-1 and TRBJ2-7, with TRBD2 matching 10 bases. V trimming: 5 bases; J trimming: 5 bases; junction bases outside the gene matches: 9. Germline V gene data show CDR1 as DFQATT and CDR2 as SNEGSKA (reference sequence). The CDR3 totals 14 residues. The CDR3 sequence is CSAQLGTSEDEQYF. CDR3 DNA: TGCAGTGCTCAATTGGGGACTAGCGAGGACGAGCAGTACTTC.

The V gene is TRBV27, the J gene TRBJ2-7; 7 bases fit TRBD1. The V gene end was trimmed by 5 bases and the J gene end by 3 bases; junction bases not matched to a gene: 7. Germline CDR1 MNHEY, CDR2 SMNVEV (reference sequence). There are 14 residues in the CDR3. The CDR3 DNA reads TGTGCCAGCAGTCGGACGGGACAGAGCTACGAGCAGTACTTC. Encoded protein: CASSRTGQSYEQYF.